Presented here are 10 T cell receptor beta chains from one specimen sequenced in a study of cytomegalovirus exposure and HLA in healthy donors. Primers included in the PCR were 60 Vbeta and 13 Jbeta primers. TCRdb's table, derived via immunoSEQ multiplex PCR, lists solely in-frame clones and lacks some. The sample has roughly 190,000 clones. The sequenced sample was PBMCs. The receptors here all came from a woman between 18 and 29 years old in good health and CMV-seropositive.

The CDR3 protein is CASSAAVLQETQYF. As DNA, the CDR3 is TGTGCCAGCAGCGCGGCTGTTCTCCAAGAGACCCAGTACTTC. The chain combines TRBV5-6 with TRBJ2-5; D unclear. Germline V gene lookup returns CDR1 SGHDT and CDR2 YYEEEE. The length of the CDR3 is 14 residues. Trimming removed 4 bases at V and 1 base at J, with 11 bases between.

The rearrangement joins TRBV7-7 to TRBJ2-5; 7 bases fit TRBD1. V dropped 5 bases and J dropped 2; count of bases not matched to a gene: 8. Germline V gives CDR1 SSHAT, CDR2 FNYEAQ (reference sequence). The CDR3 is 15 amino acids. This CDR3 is CASSPHPGQQETQYF. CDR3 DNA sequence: TGTGCCAGCAGCCCGCACCCGGGACAGCAAGAGACCCAGTACTTC.

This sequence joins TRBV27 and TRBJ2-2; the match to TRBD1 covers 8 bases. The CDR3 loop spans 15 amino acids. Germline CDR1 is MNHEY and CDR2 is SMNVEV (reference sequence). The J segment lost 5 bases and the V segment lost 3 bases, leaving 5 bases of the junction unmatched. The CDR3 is CASSLDRVVTGELFF. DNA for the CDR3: TGTGCCAGCAGTTTGGACAGGGTTGTAACCGGGGAGCTGTTTTTT.

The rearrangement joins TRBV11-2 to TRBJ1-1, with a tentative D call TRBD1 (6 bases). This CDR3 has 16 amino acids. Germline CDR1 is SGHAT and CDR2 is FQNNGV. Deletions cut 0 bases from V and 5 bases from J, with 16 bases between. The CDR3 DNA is TGTGCCAGCAGCTTAGAAGTCGGACAGAAAAGGACTGAAGCTTTCTTT. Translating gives CASSLEVGQKRTEAFF.

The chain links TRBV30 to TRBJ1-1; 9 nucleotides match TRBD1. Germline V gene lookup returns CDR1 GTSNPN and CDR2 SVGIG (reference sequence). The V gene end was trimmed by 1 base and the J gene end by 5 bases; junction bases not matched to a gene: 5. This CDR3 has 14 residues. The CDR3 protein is CAWSAGTGRTEAFF. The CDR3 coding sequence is TGTGCCTGGAGTGCAGGGACAGGGAGGACTGAAGCTTTCTTT.

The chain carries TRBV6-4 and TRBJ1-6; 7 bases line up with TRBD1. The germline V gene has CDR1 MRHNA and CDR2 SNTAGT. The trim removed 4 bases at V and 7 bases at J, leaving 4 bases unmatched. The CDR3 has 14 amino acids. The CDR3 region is CASSADRENSPLHF. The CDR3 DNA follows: TGTGCCAGCAGTGCAGACAGGGAGAATTCACCCCTCCACTTT.

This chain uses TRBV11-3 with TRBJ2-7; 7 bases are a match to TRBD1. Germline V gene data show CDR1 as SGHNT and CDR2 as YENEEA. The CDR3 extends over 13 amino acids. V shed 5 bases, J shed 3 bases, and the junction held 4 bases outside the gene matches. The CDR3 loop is CASSGTEHYEQYF. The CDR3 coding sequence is TGTGCCAGCAGCGGGACAGAACACTACGAGCAGTACTTC.

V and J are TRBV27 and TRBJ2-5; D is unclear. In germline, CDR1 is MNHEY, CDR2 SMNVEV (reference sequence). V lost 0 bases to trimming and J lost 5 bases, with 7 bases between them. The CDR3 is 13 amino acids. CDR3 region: CASSLSNGETQYF. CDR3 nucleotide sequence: TGTGCCAGCAGTTTATCGAACGGGGAGACCCAGTACTTC.

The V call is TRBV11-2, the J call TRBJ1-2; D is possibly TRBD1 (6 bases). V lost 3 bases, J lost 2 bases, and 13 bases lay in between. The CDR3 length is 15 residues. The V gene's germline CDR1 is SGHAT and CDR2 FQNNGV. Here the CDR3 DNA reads TGTGCCAGCAGCTTCCCCTTCGGACAGAACTATGGCTACACCTTC. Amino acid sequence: CASSFPFGQNYGYTF.

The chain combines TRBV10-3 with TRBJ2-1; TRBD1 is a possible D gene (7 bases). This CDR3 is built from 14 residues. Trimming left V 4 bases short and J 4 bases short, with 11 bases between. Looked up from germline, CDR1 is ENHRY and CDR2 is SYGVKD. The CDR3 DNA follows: TGTGCCATCAGTGGGGCAGGGGGGTACAATGAGCAGTTCTTC. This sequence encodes CAISGAGGYNEQFF.